The rows below give T cell receptor beta chains drawn from one sample of a study of Tregs in tolerant kidney transplant recipients. The protocol was immunoSEQ multiplex PCR, while the TCRdb copy is restricted to in-frame clones and leaves out a portion. The repertoire has some 64,000 clones, approximately 98% of them found once; the top ten carry 0.34%. The source material was Tregs from blood, sampled before the transplant. All receptors come from a human donor who received a combined kidney and bone marrow transplant. The CDR3 runs from the conserved cysteine through the conserved F or W. A D gene is named only where the DNA matches it firmly. Clone size is shown for a subset of rows, as once, few, many or a class of expanded clone.

v_call: TRBV6-1
j_call: TRBJ2-7
clone_size: .
d_call: TRBD1
cdr3_aa: CASSTPGGEQYF
cdr3_nt: TGTGCCAGCAGTACTCCAGGGGGCGAGCAGTACTTC

v_call: TRBV28
j_call: TRBJ2-1
clone_size: once
d_call: TRBD2
cdr3_aa: CASSRLAGGQNEQFF
cdr3_nt: TGTGCCAGCAGTCGACTAGCGGGGGGCCAAAATGAGCAGTTCTTC

v_call: TRBV5-1
j_call: TRBJ2-3
clone_size: .
d_call: TRBD2
cdr3_aa: CASSKSGGPGDTQYF
cdr3_nt: TGCGCCAGCAGCAAATCGGGGGGGCCAGGGGATACGCAGTATTTT

v_call: TRBV2
j_call: TRBJ1-5
clone_size: .
d_call: .
cdr3_aa: CASNRVGGNQPQHF
cdr3_nt: TGTGCCAGCAACAGGGTTGGGGGCAATCAGCCCCAGCATTTT

v_call: TRBV5-1
j_call: TRBJ2-1
clone_size: .
d_call: .
cdr3_aa: CASSLIQGNEQFF
cdr3_nt: TGCGCCAGCAGCTTAATACAGGGCAATGAGCAGTTCTTC

v_call: TRBV29-1
j_call: TRBJ1-2
clone_size: .
d_call: .
cdr3_aa: CSARERGAYGYTF
cdr3_nt: TGCAGCGCTCGAGAACGGGGGGCCTATGGCTACACCTTC

v_call: TRBV2
j_call: TRBJ2-7
clone_size: .
d_call: .
cdr3_aa: CASSVHFYEQYF
cdr3_nt: TGTGCCAGCAGTGTTCACTTCTACGAGCAGTACTTC

v_call: TRBV5-4
j_call: TRBJ2-7
clone_size: .
d_call: TRBD2
cdr3_aa: CASSKLAGGAYEQYF
cdr3_nt: TGTGCCAGCAGTAAATTAGCGGGAGGTGCCTACGAGCAGTACTTC

v_call: TRBV6-1
j_call: TRBJ1-6
clone_size: .
d_call: .
cdr3_aa: CASSTLPDNSPLHF
cdr3_nt: TGTGCCAGCAGTACGCTCCCGGATAATTCACCCCTCCACTTT

v_call: TRBV20-1
j_call: TRBJ1-1
clone_size: .
d_call: .
cdr3_aa: CSARDVIARDF
cdr3_nt: TGCAGTGCTAGAGATGTTATCGCCAGGGACTTT

v_call: TRBV11-1
j_call: TRBJ2-1
clone_size: once
d_call: TRBD1
cdr3_aa: CASTYRGQVEDEQFF
cdr3_nt: TGTGCCAGCACTTACCGCGGACAGGTGGAGGATGAGCAGTTCTTC

v_call: TRBV29-1
j_call: TRBJ2-5
clone_size: .
d_call: TRBD2
cdr3_aa: CSVVVGLGSLVGGETQYF
cdr3_nt: TGCAGCGTTGTGGTGGGACTAGGTTCTTTAGTGGGAGGGGAGACCCAGTACTTC

v_call: TRBV7-6
j_call: TRBJ2-3
clone_size: .
d_call: TRBD2
cdr3_aa: CASSFFSGGRTDTQYF
cdr3_nt: TGTGCCAGCAGCTTTTTCAGCGGGGGCCGCACAGATACGCAGTATTTT

v_call: TRBV18
j_call: TRBJ2-7
clone_size: .
d_call: TRBD1
cdr3_aa: CASSRKDRGKMYEQYF
cdr3_nt: TGTGCCAGCTCGAGGAAGGACAGGGGTAAGATGTACGAGCAGTACTTC

v_call: TRBV19
j_call: TRBJ2-2
clone_size: .
d_call: TRBD1
cdr3_aa: CASSIFHRGGTGELFF
cdr3_nt: TGTGCCAGTAGTATTTTTCACAGGGGTGGCACCGGGGAGCTGTTTTTT

v_call: TRBV7-9
j_call: TRBJ2-7
clone_size: .
d_call: TRBD2
cdr3_aa: CASSLRAGGIYEQYF
cdr3_nt: TGTGCCAGCAGCTTACGAGCGGGAGGAATCTACGAGCAGTACTTC

v_call: TRBV19
j_call: TRBJ1-2
clone_size: .
d_call: .
cdr3_aa: CASSMPGYGYTF
cdr3_nt: TGTGCCAGTAGTATGCCCGGGTATGGCTACACCTTC

v_call: TRBV11-1
j_call: TRBJ2-3
clone_size: .
d_call: .
cdr3_aa: CASSIGQAADTQYF
cdr3_nt: TGTGCCAGCAGCATAGGACAAGCGGCAGATACGCAGTATTTT

v_call: TRBV12-5
j_call: TRBJ2-2
clone_size: .
d_call: TRBD2
cdr3_aa: CASGLVRLAGGPGNPGELFF
cdr3_nt: TGTGCTAGTGGTTTGGTAAGACTAGCGGGAGGGCCTGGAAATCCCGGGGAGCTGTTTTTT

v_call: TRBV2
j_call: TRBJ1-1
clone_size: .
d_call: TRBD1
cdr3_aa: CASRIQGLNTEAFF
cdr3_nt: TGTGCCAGCAGGATACAGGGGTTGAACACTGAAGCTTTCTTT

v_call: TRBV12-1
j_call: TRBJ2-5
clone_size: .
d_call: .
cdr3_aa: CASSTPLRASGGQETQYF
cdr3_nt: TGTGCCAGCAGCACCCCTCTCCGGGCTAGCGGGGGCCAAGAGACCCAGTACTTC

v_call: TRBV30
j_call: TRBJ1-6
clone_size: .
d_call: TRBD1
cdr3_aa: CAWSISRTGGTNSPLHF
cdr3_nt: TGTGCCTGGAGTATAAGTAGGACAGGGGGAACTAATTCACCCCTCCACTTT

v_call: TRBV25-1
j_call: TRBJ2-2
clone_size: .
d_call: TRBD1
cdr3_aa: CASSEFGTGNTGELFF
cdr3_nt: TGTGCCAGCAGTGAGTTCGGGACAGGGAACACCGGGGAGCTGTTTTTT

v_call: TRBV5-4
j_call: TRBJ1-5
clone_size: .
d_call: TRBD1
cdr3_aa: CASSQGGQPQHF
cdr3_nt: TGTGCCAGCAGCCAGGGGGGTCAGCCCCAGCATTTT

v_call: TRBV6-6
j_call: TRBJ1-2
clone_size: .
d_call: .
cdr3_aa: CASSRVNNYGYTF
cdr3_nt: TGTGCCAGCAGCCGGGTGAATAACTATGGCTACACCTTC

v_call: TRBV7-2
j_call: TRBJ1-5
clone_size: .
d_call: .
cdr3_aa: CASSLDGSGRGNQPQHF
cdr3_nt: TGTGCCAGCAGCTTAGATGGGTCTGGCAGGGGAAATCAGCCCCAGCATTTT

v_call: TRBV15
j_call: TRBJ2-3
clone_size: .
d_call: .
cdr3_aa: CATSSSKGAPRTDTQYF
cdr3_nt: TGTGCCACCAGCAGCTCCAAAGGGGCACCACGCACAGATACGCAGTATTTT

v_call: TRBV6-5
j_call: TRBJ1-1
clone_size: .
d_call: .
cdr3_aa: CASNLGGHTEAFF
cdr3_nt: TGTGCCAGCAACCTAGGGGGTCACACTGAAGCTTTCTTT

v_call: TRBV19
j_call: TRBJ2-7
clone_size: .
d_call: TRBD2
cdr3_aa: CASSIGVLAGDEQYF
cdr3_nt: TGTGCCAGTAGTATAGGGGTACTAGCGGGAGACGAGCAGTACTTC

v_call: TRBV5-4
j_call: TRBJ2-1
clone_size: once
d_call: TRBD2
cdr3_aa: CASSQRAGVSFGEQFF
cdr3_nt: TGTGCCAGCAGTCAACGAGCGGGAGTCTCATTCGGTGAGCAGTTCTTC

v_call: TRBV6-5
j_call: TRBJ1-2
clone_size: .
d_call: .
cdr3_aa: CASSYLPWGRYGYTF
cdr3_nt: TGTGCCAGCAGTTACCTCCCCTGGGGCCGATACGGCTACACCTTC

v_call: TRBV6-1
j_call: TRBJ1-4
clone_size: once
d_call: .
cdr3_aa: CASSDLGRTNEKLFF
cdr3_nt: TGTGCCAGCAGTGACCTGGGGAGGACTAATGAAAAACTGTTTTTT

v_call: TRBV7-3
j_call: TRBJ2-6
clone_size: .
d_call: .
cdr3_aa: CASSRQSGGANVLTF
cdr3_nt: TGTGCCAGCAGCCGCCAATCAGGTGGGGCCAACGTCCTGACTTTC

v_call: TRBV19
j_call: TRBJ1-1
clone_size: once
d_call: TRBD1
cdr3_aa: CASSKQVTGDTEAFF
cdr3_nt: TGTGCCAGTAGTAAACAGGTCACAGGGGACACTGAAGCTTTCTTT

v_call: TRBV4-1
j_call: TRBJ1-5
clone_size: .
d_call: .
cdr3_aa: CASSQDLRGYQPQHF
cdr3_nt: TGCGCCAGCAGCCAAGATTTAAGGGGCTATCAGCCCCAGCATTTT

v_call: TRBV6-5
j_call: TRBJ2-1
clone_size: .
d_call: .
cdr3_aa: CASSYSRAGSYNEQFF
cdr3_nt: TGTGCCAGCAGTTACTCGAGGGCAGGCTCCTACAATGAGCAGTTCTTC

v_call: TRBV6-1
j_call: TRBJ2-5
clone_size: once
d_call: .
cdr3_aa: CASSVSVRGETQYF
cdr3_nt: TGTGCCAGCAGTGTTTCGGTACGCGGGGAGACCCAGTACTTC

v_call: TRBV15
j_call: TRBJ2-5
clone_size: .
d_call: .
cdr3_aa: CATSTGLLRETQYF
cdr3_nt: TGTGCCACCAGCACCGGACTCCTCCGAGAGACCCAGTACTTC

v_call: TRBV11-3
j_call: TRBJ2-1
clone_size: .
d_call: TRBD2
cdr3_aa: CASTAPTGGRANEQFF
cdr3_nt: TGTGCCAGCACCGCCCCGACCGGCGGGAGGGCTAATGAGCAGTTCTTC

v_call: TRBV5-4
j_call: TRBJ2-5
clone_size: .
d_call: TRBD2
cdr3_aa: CASSLASGSQQETQYF
cdr3_nt: TGTGCCAGCAGCTTGGCTAGCGGGAGCCAACAAGAGACCCAGTACTTC

v_call: TRBV6-5
j_call: TRBJ1-2
clone_size: .
d_call: .
cdr3_aa: CASSRQPYGYTF
cdr3_nt: TGTGCCAGCTCCAGACAGCCTTATGGCTACACCTTC

v_call: TRBV7-9
j_call: TRBJ2-2
clone_size: once
d_call: .
cdr3_aa: CASSWDFSGYDTGELFF
cdr3_nt: TGTGCCAGCAGCTGGGACTTTAGCGGCTACGACACCGGGGAGCTGTTTTTT

v_call: TRBV28
j_call: TRBJ2-7
clone_size: .
d_call: .
cdr3_aa: CASTGQKYYEQYF
cdr3_nt: TGTGCCAGTACCGGACAGAAATATTACGAGCAGTACTTC

v_call: TRBV6-5
j_call: TRBJ1-1
clone_size: .
d_call: .
cdr3_aa: CASRLKGHHTEAFF
cdr3_nt: TGTGCCAGCAGACTGAAGGGACACCACACTGAAGCTTTCTTT

v_call: TRBV6-5
j_call: TRBJ1-1
clone_size: .
d_call: TRBD1
cdr3_aa: CASSYSGTGGSEAFF
cdr3_nt: TGTGCCAGCAGTTACTCTGGGACAGGGGGCTCTGAAGCTTTCTTT

v_call: TRBV7-6
j_call: TRBJ1-3
clone_size: .
d_call: TRBD1
cdr3_aa: CASSLTGGYGNTIYF
cdr3_nt: TGTGCCAGCAGCTTGACAGGGGGCTACGGAAACACCATATATTTT